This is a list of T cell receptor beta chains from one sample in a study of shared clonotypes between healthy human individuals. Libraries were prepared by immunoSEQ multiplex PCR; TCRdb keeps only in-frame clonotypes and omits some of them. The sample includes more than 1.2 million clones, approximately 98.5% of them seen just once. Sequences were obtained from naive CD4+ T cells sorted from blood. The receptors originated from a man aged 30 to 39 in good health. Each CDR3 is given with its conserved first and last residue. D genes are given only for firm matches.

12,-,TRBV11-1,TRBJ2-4,CASSLAGNIQYF,TGTGCCAGCAGCCTAGCTGGTAACATTCAGTACTTC
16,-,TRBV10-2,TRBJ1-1,CASSYPESSGDTEAFF,TGCGCCAGCAGTTACCCTGAGTCCTCGGGTGACACTGAAGCTTTCTTT
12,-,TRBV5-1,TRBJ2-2,CASSPNTGELFF,TGCGCCAGCAGCCCTAACACCGGGGAGCTGTTTTTT
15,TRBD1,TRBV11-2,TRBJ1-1,CASRDPGTGNTEAFF,TGTGCCAGCAGGGATCCCGGGACAGGGAACACTGAAGCTTTCTTT
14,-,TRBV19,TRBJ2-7,CASSIGQSTYEQYF,TGTGCCAGTAGTATAGGACAGTCGACCTACGAGCAGTACTTC
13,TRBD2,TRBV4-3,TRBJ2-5,CASSHLAGETQYF,TGCGCCAGCAGCCACCTAGCGGGGGAGACCCAGTACTTC
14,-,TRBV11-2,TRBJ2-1,CASSVPGYLNEQFF,TGTGCCAGCAGCGTACCAGGGTACCTCAATGAGCAGTTCTTC
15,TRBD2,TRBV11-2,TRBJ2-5,CASSSGGVLWETQYF,TGTGCCAGCAGCTCTGGGGGGGTATTGTGGGAGACCCAGTACTTC
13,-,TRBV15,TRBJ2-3,CATSRDYTDTQYF,TGTGCCACCAGCAGAGACTACACAGATACGCAGTATTTT
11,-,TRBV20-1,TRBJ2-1,CSAASFGEQFF,TGCAGTGCTGCTAGCTTCGGTGAGCAGTTCTTC
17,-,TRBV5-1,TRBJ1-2,CASSLDADLRGNYGYTF,TGCGCCAGCAGCTTGGATGCGGACCTTAGAGGGAACTATGGCTACACCTTC
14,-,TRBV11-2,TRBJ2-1,CASSRGGHHNEQFF,TGTGCCAGCAGCCGCGGGGGACACCACAATGAGCAGTTCTTC